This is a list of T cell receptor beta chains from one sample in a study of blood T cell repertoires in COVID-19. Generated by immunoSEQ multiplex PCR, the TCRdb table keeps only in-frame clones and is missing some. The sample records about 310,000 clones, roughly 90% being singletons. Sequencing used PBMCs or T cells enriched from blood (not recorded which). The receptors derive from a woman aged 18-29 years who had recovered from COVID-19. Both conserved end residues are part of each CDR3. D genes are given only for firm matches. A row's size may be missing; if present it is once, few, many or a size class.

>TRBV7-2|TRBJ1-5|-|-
CASSLVADSSNQPQHF
TGTGCCAGCAGCTTAGTCGCGGACAGTAGCAATCAGCCCCAGCATTTT
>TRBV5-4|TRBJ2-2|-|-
CASSQDSTGELFF
TGTGCCAGCAGCCAAGACAGCACCGGGGAGCTGTTTTTT
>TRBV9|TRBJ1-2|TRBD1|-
CASSGPGQANYGYTF
TGTGCCAGCAGCGGTCCGGGACAGGCTAACTATGGCTACACCTTC
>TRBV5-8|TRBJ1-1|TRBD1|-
CASSGNRGQLGTEAFF
TGTGCCAGCAGCGGAAACAGGGGGCAGTTGGGAACTGAAGCTTTCTTT
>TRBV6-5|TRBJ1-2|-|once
CASSYRSKGVYGYTF
TGTGCCAGCAGTTACAGGTCGAAAGGGGTCTATGGCTACACCTTC
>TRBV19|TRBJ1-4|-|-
CASSKRVGLTNEKLFF
TGTGCCAGTAGTAAGCGTGTTGGACTAACTAATGAAAAACTGTTTTTT
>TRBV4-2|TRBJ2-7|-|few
CASSQGQGHSYEQYF
TGTGCCAGCAGCCAGGGGCAGGGTCACTCCTACGAGCAGTACTTC
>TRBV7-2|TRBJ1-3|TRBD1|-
CASSPRDRGQVLSGNTIYF
TGTGCCAGCAGCCCCCGGGACAGGGGGCAAGTCTTATCTGGAAACACCATATATTTT
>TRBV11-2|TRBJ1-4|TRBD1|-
CASSPGQGWDEKLFF
TGTGCCAGCAGCCCCGGACAGGGTTGGGATGAAAAACTGTTTTTT
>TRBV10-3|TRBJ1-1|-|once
CAIWGRGTEAFF
TGTGCAATCTGGGGCAGGGGCACTGAAGCTTTCTTT
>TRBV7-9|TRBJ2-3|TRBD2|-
CASSLSSGGFTDTQYF
TGTGCCAGCAGCTTATCTAGCGGGGGTTTCACAGATACGCAGTATTTT
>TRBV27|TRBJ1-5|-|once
CASSSRFSNQPQHF
TGTGCCAGCAGTTCTAGGTTTAGCAATCAGCCCCAGCATTTT
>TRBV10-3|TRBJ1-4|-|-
CAISESRSGLGGANEKLFF
TGTGCCATCAGTGAGTCTCGGTCGGGACTTGGGGGAGCTAATGAAAAACTGTTTTTT
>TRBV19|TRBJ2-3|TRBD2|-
CASSILLAGNTQYF
TGTGCCAGTAGTATTTTACTAGCGGGAAATACGCAGTATTTT
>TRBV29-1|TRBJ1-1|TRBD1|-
CSVAWGQGTGAFF
TGCAGCGTTGCCTGGGGACAGGGGACGGGAGCTTTCTTT
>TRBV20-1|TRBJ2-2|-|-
CSASREVTGELFF
TGCAGTGCTAGTAGGGAGGTAACCGGGGAGCTGTTTTTT
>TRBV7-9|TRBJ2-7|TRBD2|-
CASSLGLVSYEQYF
TGTGCCAGCAGCCTGGGACTAGTCAGCTACGAGCAGTACTTC
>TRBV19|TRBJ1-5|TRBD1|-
CASSIGTGWENQPQHF
TGTGCCAGTAGTATAGGGACAGGGTGGGAGAATCAGCCCCAGCATTTT